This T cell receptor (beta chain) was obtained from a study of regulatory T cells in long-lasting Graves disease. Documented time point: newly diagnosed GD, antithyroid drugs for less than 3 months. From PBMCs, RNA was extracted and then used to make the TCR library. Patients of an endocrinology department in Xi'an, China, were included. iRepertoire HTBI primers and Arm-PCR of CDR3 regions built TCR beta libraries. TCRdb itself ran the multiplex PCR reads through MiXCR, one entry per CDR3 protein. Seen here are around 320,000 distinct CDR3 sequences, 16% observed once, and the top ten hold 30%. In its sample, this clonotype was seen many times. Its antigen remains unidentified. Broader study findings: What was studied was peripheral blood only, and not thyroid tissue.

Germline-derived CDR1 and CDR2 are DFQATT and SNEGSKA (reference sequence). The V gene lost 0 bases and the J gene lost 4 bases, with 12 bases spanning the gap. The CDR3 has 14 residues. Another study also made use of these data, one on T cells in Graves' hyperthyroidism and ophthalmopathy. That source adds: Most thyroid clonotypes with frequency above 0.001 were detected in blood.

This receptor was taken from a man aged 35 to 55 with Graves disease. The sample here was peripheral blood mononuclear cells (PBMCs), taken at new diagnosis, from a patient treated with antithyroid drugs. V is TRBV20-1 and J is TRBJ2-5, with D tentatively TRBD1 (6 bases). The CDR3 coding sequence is TGCAGTGCTAGAGATTTACAGGGAATAGAGACCCAGTACTTC. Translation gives CSARDLQGIETQYF.